The rows below give T cell receptor beta chains drawn from one sample of a study of T cell responses to AZD1222 COVID-19 vaccine. TCRdb keeps only in-frame clones here, not all; method: immunoSEQ multiplex PCR. This table has about 73,000 clones, roughly 87% appearing once. The sequenced sample was peripheral blood, obtained 28 days after the second AZD1222 dose. These receptors were taken from an adult who received the AZD1222 COVID-19 vaccine. The CDR3 runs from the conserved cysteine through the conserved F or W. A D gene is named only where the DNA matches it firmly. For some rows the clone size is stated as once, few or many, or as a class when expanded; others skip it.

j_call: TRBJ1-5; d_call: .; clone_size: once; v_call: TRBV4-1; cdr3_aa: CASSQDGGFYSNQPQHF; cdr3_nt: TGCGCCAGCAGCCAAGATGGGGGATTTTATAGCAATCAGCCCCAGCATTTT
j_call: TRBJ1-1; d_call: TRBD1; clone_size: .; v_call: TRBV28; cdr3_aa: CASSPGGRTEAFF; cdr3_nt: TGTGCCAGCAGCCCAGGGGGGAGGACTGAAGCTTTCTTT
j_call: TRBJ1-2; d_call: .; clone_size: .; v_call: TRBV5-1; cdr3_aa: CASSLGDWDGYTF; cdr3_nt: TGCGCCAGCAGCTTGGGGGACTGGGATGGCTACACCTTC
j_call: TRBJ2-1; d_call: .; clone_size: .; v_call: TRBV20-1; cdr3_aa: CSADRDNEQFF; cdr3_nt: TGCAGTGCTGATAGGGACAATGAGCAGTTCTTC
j_call: TRBJ1-1; d_call: .; clone_size: .; v_call: TRBV29-1; cdr3_aa: CSAESTEAFF; cdr3_nt: TGCAGCGCGGAGAGCACTGAAGCTTTCTTT
j_call: TRBJ1-2; d_call: .; clone_size: .; v_call: TRBV28; cdr3_aa: CAGRGDNYGYTF; cdr3_nt: TGTGCCGGCCGGGGGGACAACTATGGCTACACCTTC
j_call: TRBJ1-1; d_call: .; clone_size: .; v_call: TRBV3-1/TRBV3-2; cdr3_aa: CASSQGGSIGVDTEAFF; cdr3_nt: TGTGCCAGCAGCCAAGGGGGGTCTATAGGGGTGGACACTGAAGCTTTCTTT
j_call: TRBJ1-4; d_call: .; clone_size: .; v_call: TRBV4-2; cdr3_aa: CASSQVGRPATNEKLFF; cdr3_nt: TGTGCCAGCAGCCAAGTCGGCAGGCCCGCAACTAATGAAAAACTGTTTTTT
j_call: TRBJ1-3; d_call: .; clone_size: .; v_call: TRBV19; cdr3_aa: CASKGPSGNTIYF; cdr3_nt: TGTGCCAGTAAAGGGCCCTCTGGAAACACCATATATTTT
j_call: TRBJ1-3; d_call: .; clone_size: .; v_call: TRBV18; cdr3_aa: CASSPLRADSGNTIYF; cdr3_nt: TGTGCCAGCTCACCGTTAAGGGCCGACTCTGGAAACACCATATATTTT
j_call: TRBJ1-2; d_call: .; clone_size: .; v_call: TRBV5-4; cdr3_aa: CASSFRVTNYGYTF; cdr3_nt: TGTGCCAGCAGCTTTAGGGTGACTAACTATGGCTACACCTTC
j_call: TRBJ1-2; d_call: .; clone_size: .; v_call: TRBV29-1; cdr3_aa: CSVDKGGDYGYTF; cdr3_nt: TGCAGCGTTGATAAGGGGGGCGACTATGGCTACACCTTC
j_call: TRBJ2-7; d_call: TRBD1; clone_size: .; v_call: TRBV10-3; cdr3_aa: CAITGQGAMEQYF; cdr3_nt: TGTGCCATCACGGGGCAGGGGGCGATGGAGCAGTACTTC
j_call: TRBJ1-6; d_call: .; clone_size: .; v_call: TRBV6-1; cdr3_aa: CASSEAGGKANNSPLHF; cdr3_nt: TGTGCCAGCAGTGAGGCGGGGGGTAAGGCGAATAATTCACCCCTCCACTTT
j_call: TRBJ1-1; d_call: .; clone_size: .; v_call: TRBV5-1; cdr3_aa: CASSLAGFGTEAFF; cdr3_nt: TGCGCCAGCAGCTTGGCCGGCTTCGGCACTGAAGCTTTCTTT
j_call: TRBJ2-7; d_call: .; clone_size: once; v_call: TRBV7-9; cdr3_aa: CASSRAPGHFFLEQYF; cdr3_nt: TGTGCCAGCAGCCGCGCGCCGGGACATTTTTTTTTGGAGCAGTACTTC
j_call: TRBJ1-2; d_call: .; clone_size: .; v_call: TRBV2; cdr3_aa: CASSNRPGRGYTF; cdr3_nt: TGTGCCAGCAGCAATCGGCCAGGGAGGGGCTACACCTTC